Below, 31 T cell receptor beta chains from the same sample are listed, as sequenced in a study of molecular identifiers for immune sequencing clone quantification. Each CDR3 protein gets one entry after TCRdb re-called the PCR reads with MiXCR. This sample yields around 470,000 distinct CDR3 sequences, of which approximately 25% are seen a single time; under 0.85% belongs to the top ten. Material: naive CD8+ T cells from blood, with Jurkat cell RNA spiked in. Specified subset: FACS-sorted CD8+CD4-CCR7+CD45RA+ naive T cells. These receptors came from a human donor in good health. Some libraries in this study had Jurkat cell RNA spiked in.

Only a few counts were recorded for this clonotype. A much larger clone sits a single nucleotide away, making a read error possible. The chain is built from TRBV7-9 and TRBJ2-7, with 7 bases that match TRBD2. This CDR3 spans 13 amino acids. From germline, CDR1 is SEHNR and CDR2 FQNEAQ (reference sequence). DNA of the CDR3: TGTGCCATCCTCCGCTTGCGGGAGTTGGAGCTGTACTTC. Protein sequence: CAILRLRELELYF.

This chain uses TRBV6-5 with TRBJ2-3; D uncertain. The germline V gene encodes CDR1 MNHEY and CDR2 SVGAGI. The CDR3 is 16 residues long. V shed 0 bases and J shed 4 bases, with 14 bases lying between them. The CDR3 DNA reads as TGTGCCAGCAGTTACTCGAGCCGCACCTTGTCAGATACGCAGTATTTT. Translating it yields CASSYSSRTLSDTQYF.

The V gene is TRBV14, the J gene TRBJ1-2; D gene uncertain. Germline CDR1 reads SGHDN; CDR2 reads FVKESK. This CDR3 is built from 16 residues. The V end lost 0 bases, the J end lost 4 bases, and 15 bases lay between the germline ends. CDR3 sequence: CASSQDPIQYPYGYTF. In DNA form, the CDR3 reads TGTGCCAGCAGCCAAGACCCAATACAGTACCCCTATGGCTACACCTTC.

The V gene is TRBV4-1, the J gene TRBJ2-7; D may be TRBD1 (7 bases). This CDR3 is built from 16 residues. The germline V gene has CDR1 MGHRA and CDR2 YSYEKL. The germline V and J ends were trimmed by 2 bases and 5 bases, with 19 bases remaining between them. CDR3 residues: CASSQWGRQGEDEQYF. DNA of the CDR3: TGCGCCAGCAGCCAATGGGGCCGGCAGGGGGAGGACGAGCAGTACTTC.

V and J are TRBV7-9 and TRBJ2-7; 8 bases line up with TRBD1. Trimming at V came to 1 base and at J to 4 bases, leaving 9 bases not matched to a gene. Germline V gene data show CDR1 as SEHNR and CDR2 as FQNEAQ (reference sequence). This CDR3 comprises 16 residues. This CDR3 is CASSLVGVRGQYEQYF. The CDR3 DNA reads as TGTGCCAGCAGCTTAGTAGGGGTCAGGGGGCAATACGAGCAGTACTTC.

The chain carries TRBV11-3 and TRBJ2-7; TRBD1 matches 8 bases. V dropped 6 bases and J dropped 7; count of bases not matched to a gene: 17. The germline V gene has CDR1 SGHNT and CDR2 YENEEA. The CDR3 consists of 16 residues. In DNA form, the CDR3 reads TGTGCCAGCAGTCACAGGACAGGGCCCCACTCCGGAGAGCAGTACTTC. It translates to CASSHRTGPHSGEQYF.

This clonotype was detected only a few times. The chain employs TRBV7-8 and TRBJ2-5; perhaps TRBD1 as D (6 bases). The germline V gene encodes CDR1 SGHVS and CDR2 FQNEAQ. V lost 6 bases and J 6 bases, leaving 23 bases between the germline ends. The CDR3 consists of 16 residues. The CDR3 loop is CASSQEPGQPVQTQYF. The CDR3 DNA reads as TGTGCCAGCAGTCAAGAGCCGGGACAACCAGTACAGACCCAGTACTTC.

The sample holds a few counts of this clonotype. This chain connects TRBV19 to TRBJ2-7; D gene uncertain. Germline assignment: CDR1 LNHDA and CDR2 SQIVND (reference sequence). This CDR3 is built from 13 residues. Trimming took off 6 bases at V and 4 bases at J, with 13 bases between the two ends. The CDR3 is CASSLDLSYEQYF. The CDR3, as DNA: TGTGCCAGTAGCCTTGATCTGAGTTACGAGCAGTACTTC.

There are many counts of this clonotype. The chain carries TRBV27 and TRBJ1-1; no definite D call. With 6 bases removed from V and 10 bases from J, the gap between germline ends came to 18 bases. CDR3 length: 13 residues. Germline V gene lookup returns CDR1 MNHEY and CDR2 SMNVEV (reference sequence). CDR3 protein: CASSPQNRGVAFF. In DNA, the CDR3 is TGTGCCAGCAGCCCCCAGAATCGGGGTGTAGCTTTCTTT.

The chain recombines TRBV6-5 with TRBJ2-3; TRBD2 aligns across 8 bases. The CDR3 totals 13 residues. The junction had 4 bases not matched to a gene; V was cut back by 7 bases and J by 4 bases. CDR1 and CDR2 (germline): MNHEY, SVGAGI. The CDR3 protein is CASTGGGADTQYF. Written as DNA, the CDR3 is TGTGCCAGCACGGGGGGGGGGGCAGATACGCAGTATTTT.

J is TRBJ1-2 and V is TRBV19; no clear D. V lost 6 bases, J lost 3 bases, and 2 bases lay in between. The CDR3 contains 10 residues. Germline loops: CDR1 LNHDA, CDR2 SQIVND (reference sequence). The CDR3 nucleotides are TGTGCCAGTAGAGACTATGGCTACACCTTC. Encoded protein: CASRDYGYTF.

This clonotype showed up many times. This chain connects TRBV20-1 to TRBJ1-5, with a possible D match to TRBD1 (5 bases). The CDR3 totals 17 residues. V lost 4 bases and J lost 4, with 23 bases in between. CDR1 and CDR2 (germline): DFQATT, SNEGSKA (reference sequence). CDR3 DNA sequence: TGCAGTGCTATTCGCACCTTATCGGGGCCCCCTAATCAGCCCCAGCATTTT. This translates into CSAIRTLSGPPNQPQHF.

A few counts support this clonotype. The genes are TRBV29-1 and TRBJ1-1, with D uncertain. Trimming left V 3 bases short and J 0 bases short, with 8 bases between. The CDR3 has 13 amino acids. Germline-derived CDR1 and CDR2 are SQVTM and ANQGSEA. The CDR3 here is CSVDDPLNTEAFF. The CDR3 DNA sequence: TGCAGCGTTGATGATCCGTTGAACACTGAAGCTTTCTTT.

This clonotype was counted ten times or more. The rearrangement uses TRBV6-5 and TRBJ1-5; 9 positions agree with TRBD1. J lost 2 bases, V lost 5 bases, and 4 bases had no gene match. Germline assignment: CDR1 MNHEY and CDR2 SVGAGI. The CDR3 spans 15 residues. The CDR3 bases are TGTGCCAGCAGTCCCTGGACAGGGGGCAATCAGCCCCAGCATTTT. Its translation: CASSPWTGGNQPQHF.

This clonotype was counted between two and nine times. The chain couples TRBV4-3 to TRBJ2-7, with a possible D match to TRBD2 (5 bases). The germline CDR1 and CDR2 sequences are LGHNA and YSLEER. This CDR3 spans 16 amino acids. Trimming shortened V by 0 bases and J by 4 bases, and 16 bases separated the two germline ends. CDR3 bases: TGCGCCAGCAGCCAAGATTCGGGAAGGGAAAATTACGAGCAGTACTTC. Protein sequence: CASSQDSGRENYEQYF.

This clonotype was seen ten or more times. CDR3 protein: CASSAQGSEAFF. CDR3 nucleotides: TGTGCCAGCAGCGCTCAGGGTTCTGAAGCTTTCTTT. The J gene is TRBJ1-1, the V gene TRBV2; possible D gene TRBD1, 5 bases. Per the germline V gene, CDR1 is SNHLY and CDR2 is FYNNEI. This CDR3 is 12 amino acids long. Trimming pared 6 bases from V and 6 bases from J, leaving 11 bases between.

The chain couples TRBV29-1 to TRBJ2-1, with D possibly being TRBD1 (6 bases). CDR1 is SQVTM, CDR2 ANQGSEA, per germline. V was clipped by 8 bases and J by 1 base, with 12 bases between them. This CDR3 has 13 residues. The CDR3 is CSSDRGSYNEQFF. The CDR3 DNA follows: TGCAGCTCGGATAGGGGGTCCTACAATGAGCAGTTCTTC.

This clonotype was seen a single time. Likely a read error: the CDR3 ends without its conserved phenylalanine or tryptophan. The rearrangement links TRBV4-3 to TRBJ1-1; TRBD1 is a possible D gene (5 bases). Germline CDR1 reads LGHNA; CDR2 reads YSLEER. V lost 0 bases and J 3 bases, leaving 14 bases between the germline ends. The CDR3 spans 16 residues. The CDR3 here is CASSQDLRQLYTEAFS. CDR3 in DNA: TGCGCCAGCAGCCAAGACCTGCGACAGCTGTACACTGAAGCTTTCTCT.

The sample holds many counts of this clonotype. The chain uses TRBV12-3 or TRBV12-4 and TRBJ2-1, with TRBD2 matching 9 bases. V lost 2 bases to trimming and J lost 6 bases; unmatched junction nucleotides: 11. CDR3 size: 17 residues. The CDR3, as DNA: TGTGCCAGCAGTTTAATGCGGGGGGGGCCTAGGTCCAATGAGCAGTTCTTC. It translates to CASSLMRGGPRSNEQFF.

CDR3 DNA sequence: TGTGCCAGCAGCAGGAGAGGTTTAGATGAGCAGTTCTTC. Translation gives CASSRRGLDEQFF. J is TRBJ2-1 and V is TRBV12-3 or TRBV12-4; D unresolved. There are 13 residues in the CDR3. The V and J ends lost 6 bases and 8 bases respectively, with 14 bases between them.

The chain recombines TRBV3-1 with TRBJ1-3; D is perhaps TRBD1 (5 bases). Germline CDR1 and CDR2: LGHDT and YNNKEL (reference sequence). CDR3 length: 16 residues. V gave up 0 bases and J gave up 4 bases, with 13 bases separating them. CDR3 in amino acids: CASSQDVGALGNTIYF. The DNA of the CDR3 is TGTGCCAGCAGCCAAGATGTAGGGGCGTTGGGAAACACCATATATTTT.

There are many counts of this clonotype. This chain connects TRBV9 to TRBJ2-2; a weak D match, TRBD2 (5 bases). Germline CDR1 SGDLS, CDR2 YYNGEE. The V and J ends lost 0 bases and 3 bases respectively, with 9 bases between them. CDR3 length equals 15 residues. CDR3 coding DNA: TGTGCCAGCAGCGTAGGGAGCGGCTACACCGGGGAGCTGTTTTTT. Translating it yields CASSVGSGYTGELFF.

This clonotype was counted ten times or more. V and J are TRBV6-5 and TRBJ2-5; either TRBD1 or TRBD2 may supply D (6 bases each). V lost 0 bases to trimming and J lost 2 bases, with 22 bases between them. This CDR3 is 19 amino acids long. CDR1 MNHEY and CDR2 SVGAGI come from the germline V gene. CDR3 in amino acids: CASSYSSPLSRGGQETQYF. The CDR3 DNA sequence: TGTGCCAGCAGTTACTCGAGCCCCCTCAGCAGGGGAGGTCAAGAGACCCAGTACTTC.

This clonotype appeared a few times. The chain carries TRBV4-2 and TRBJ2-7; 9 bases are shared with TRBD2. Germline CDR1 reads LGHNA; CDR2 reads YNFKEQ. Trimming removed 0 bases from V and 4 bases from J; junction bases left unmatched: 7. CDR3 length equals 16 residues. In nucleotides, the CDR3 is TGTGCCAGCAGCCAAGAAAGCGGGAGGAAAAAATACGAGCAGTACTTC. This translates into CASSQESGRKKYEQYF.

This clonotype was seen only a few times. V is TRBV18 and J is TRBJ1-1; D is perhaps TRBD1 (5 bases). V was clipped by 3 bases and J by 0 bases, with 29 bases between them. Germline V gene data show CDR1 as KGHSH and CDR2 as LQKENI. The CDR3 loop spans 21 amino acids. CDR3 sequence reads: CASSPQPVVWGESQMNTEAFF. The CDR3 nucleotides read TGTGCCAGCTCACCTCAACCGGTAGTGTGGGGGGAGTCACAAATGAACACTGAAGCTTTCTTT.

The J gene is TRBJ2-1, the V gene TRBV13; D ambiguous. The CDR3 is made up of 15 amino acids. Germline assignment: CDR1 PRHDT and CDR2 FYEKMQ (reference sequence). Trimming removed 3 bases from V and 0 bases from J, with 9 bases in between. Here the CDR3 reads CASSLFSYSYNEQFF. The CDR3 bases are TGTGCCAGCAGCTTGTTCTCTTACTCCTACAATGAGCAGTTCTTC.

CDR3 region: CASRPGRSLPEAFF. The CDR3 DNA sequence: TGTGCCAGTAGACCGGGACGGAGTCTCCCTGAAGCTTTCTTT. The chain recombines TRBV6-5 with TRBJ1-1; a weak D match, TRBD1 (5 bases). Germline V CDR1 and CDR2: MNHEY, SVGAGI. The CDR3 has 14 residues. V lost 9 bases, J lost 6 bases, and 20 bases lay in between.

This clonotype was counted ten times or more. The rearrangement links TRBV29-1 to TRBJ2-7; D might be TRBD2 (6 bases). V lost 4 bases and J lost 3, with 13 bases in between. Per the germline V gene, CDR1 is SQVTM and CDR2 is ANQGSEA. The CDR3 contains 13 residues. The CDR3 DNA is TGCAGCGTTGGGGAGGCAGGGTACTACGAGCAGTACTTC. Translated, it gives CSVGEAGYYEQYF.

The rearrangement links TRBV15 to TRBJ2-2, with D uncertain. Per germline, CDR1 LNHNV and CDR2 YYDKDF (reference sequence). The CDR3 has 16 residues. The V gene lost 0 bases and the J gene lost 0 bases, with 8 bases spanning the gap. CDR3 sequence (DNA): TGTGCCACCAGCAGAGATGAGCGATCGAACACCGGGGAGCTGTTTTTT. It specifies CATSRDERSNTGELFF.

This clonotype showed up just a few times. V and J are TRBV24-1 and TRBJ2-7; 9 bases line up with TRBD2. Germline CDR1 is KGHDR and CDR2 is SFDVKD. Trimming cost V 2 bases and J 6 bases; bases outside gene matches: 16. This CDR3 is 18 amino acids long. CDR3 coding DNA: TGTGCCACCAGTGATTCCGACATCCTGGCGGGAGGGCCGGGCGAGCAGTACTTC. The encoded protein is CATSDSDILAGGPGEQYF.

This clonotype was counted ten times or more. This chain links TRBV7-8 with TRBJ2-1; 9 nucleotides match TRBD2. J was trimmed by 3 bases and V by 0 bases; bases with no gene match: 3. This CDR3 contains 16 residues. Germline loops: CDR1 SGHVS, CDR2 FQNEAQ. The CDR3: CASSLAAGGLYNEQFF. The CDR3, as DNA: TGTGCCAGCAGCTTAGCCGCGGGGGGGCTCTACAATGAGCAGTTCTTC. Complete variable domain (other parts from reference TRBV7-8 and TRBJ2-1): GAGVSQSPRYKVAKRGQDVALRCDPISGHVSLFWYQQALGQGPEFLTYFQNEAQLDKSGLPSDRFFAERPEGSVSTLKIQRTQQEDSAVYLCASSLAAGGLYNEQFFGPGTRLTVL.